Listed here are 24 T cell receptor beta chains from one sample, sequenced in a study of long-term antiretroviral therapy in people with HIV. Sequencing relied on immunoSEQ assay v3.0, run at survey level. TCRdb's table, derived via immunoSEQ multiplex PCR, lists solely in-frame clones and lacks some. The sample has some 19,000 clones; around three quarters are singletons. Sequences were derived from unsorted PBMCs, sampled 4.1 years after starting antiretroviral therapy. The receptors shown here come from a woman aged 40 to 50 with HIV.

The chain carries TRBV19 and TRBJ1-1; D not certain. Germline V gene data show CDR1 as LNHDA and CDR2 as SQIVND (reference sequence). The CDR3 is 11 residues long. The V gene lost 3 bases and the J gene lost 8 bases, with 7 bases spanning the gap. The CDR3 DNA reads TGTGCCAGTAGTATTGGGTTAGAAGCTTTCTTT. This translates into CASSIGLEAFF.

This sequence joins TRBV11-2 and TRBJ2-7, with 7 bases aligning to TRBD2. V was clipped by 1 base and J by 2 bases; unmatched bases: 2. This CDR3 contains 14 residues. Germline V gives CDR1 SGHAT, CDR2 FQNNGV. The CDR3 DNA is TGTGCCAGCAGCTTAGGGACTAGGACCTACGAGCAGTACTTC. This sequence encodes CASSLGTRTYEQYF. The variable domain in full, completed from reference TRBV11-2 and TRBJ2-7, reads EAGVAQSPRYKIIEKRQSVAFWCNPISGHATLYWYQQILGQGPKLLIQFQNNGVVDDSQLPKDRFSAERLKGVDSTLKIQPAKLEDSAVYLCASSLGTRTYEQYFGPGTRLTVT.

This clone appeared once. This chain links TRBV27 with TRBJ1-2, with TRBD1 as a possible D gene (6 bases). Germline CDR1 reads MNHEY; CDR2 reads SMNVEV (reference sequence). V was shortened by 0 bases and J by 8 bases, with 10 bases between the two germline ends. The CDR3 has 13 residues. This CDR3 reads CASSLSPGVGYTF. CDR3 coding DNA: TGTGCCAGCAGTTTATCCCCAGGGGTAGGCTACACCTTC.

For the CDR3, the DNA is TGTGCCTGGAGACCCGACAAAATGGAGGGCTACACCTTC. Amino acid sequence: CAWRPDKMEGYTF. The chain is built from TRBV30 and TRBJ1-2, with no clear D. The V end was cut by 3 bases, the J end by 8 bases, with 16 bases between. The length of the CDR3 is 13 residues. In germline, CDR1 is GTSNPN, CDR2 SVGIG (reference sequence).

The chain has TRBV4-3 and TRBJ1-5, with unresolved D. Looked up from germline, CDR1 is LGHNA and CDR2 is YSLEER. Trimming removed 0 bases at V and 3 bases at J, with 9 bases between. The CDR3 is 15 amino acids. The CDR3 coding sequence is TGCGCCAGCAGCCAAGAGGTCAGGAACAATCAGCCCCAGCATTTT. Its protein product is CASSQEVRNNQPQHF.

This chain joins TRBV10-3 and TRBJ2-5, with D maybe TRBD1 (5 bases). CDR3 length: 14 amino acids. Germline V CDR1 and CDR2: ENHRY, SYGVKD. The ends were cut back, 4 bases at V and 2 bases at J, with 11 bases in the middle. The CDR3 sequence: CAISVGAEQETQYF. The CDR3 DNA reads as TGTGCCATCAGTGTTGGGGCAGAACAAGAGACCCAGTACTTC.

A few counts support this clone. The chain has TRBV7-2 and TRBJ1-3; tentative D call: TRBD1 (5 bases). V shed 5 bases and J shed 1 base, with 9 bases lying between them. The CDR3 is 14 amino acids. From germline, CDR1 is SGHTA and CDR2 FQGNSA. The CDR3 loop is CASSPGTSGNTIYF. The CDR3 bases are TGTGCCAGCAGCCCCGGGACGTCTGGAAACACCATATATTTT.

There are a few counts of this clone. This CDR3 is CASIGPSSGNTIYF. CDR3 coding DNA: TGTGCCAGCATCGGGCCCAGCTCTGGAAACACCATATATTTT. V is TRBV7-9 and J is TRBJ1-3, with D hard to call. The V end lost 7 bases, the J end lost 0 bases, and 10 bases lay between the germline ends. Germline V lookup: CDR1 SEHNR, CDR2 FQNEAQ (reference sequence). The CDR3 is 14 residues long. The whole variable domain, filled in from reference TRBV7-9 and TRBJ1-3, reads DTGVSQNPRHKITKRGQNVTFRCDPISEHNRLYWYRQTLGQGPEFLTYFQNEAQLEKSRLLSDRFSAERPKGSFSTLEIQRTEQGDSAMYLCASIGPSSGNTIYFGEGSWLTVV.

The chain is built from TRBV19 and TRBJ2-2, with D unclear. Germline assignment: CDR1 LNHDA and CDR2 SQIVND (reference sequence). V shed 0 bases and J shed 2 bases, with 10 bases lying between them. The CDR3 extends over 16 amino acids. The CDR3 reads CASSIDLLANTGELFF. CDR3 sequence (DNA): TGTGCCAGTAGTATAGATCTATTGGCTAACACCGGGGAGCTGTTTTTT.

This sequence joins TRBV6-5 and TRBJ1-2, with D possibly matching TRBD1 (5 bases). The CDR3 spans 11 residues. Trimming removed 6 bases from V and 8 bases from J, with 10 bases in between. Germline V gene lookup returns CDR1 MNHEY and CDR2 SVGAGI. DNA of the CDR3: TGTGCCAGCAGAGGGGTATGGGGCTACACCTTC. Protein sequence: CASRGVWGYTF.

This clone showed up just a few times. The V gene is TRBV5-1, the J gene TRBJ2-3; TRBD2 agrees at 11 bases. CDR3 length: 14 residues. The germline V gene encodes CDR1 SGHRS and CDR2 YFSETQ. J was trimmed by 0 bases and V by 9 bases; bases with no gene match: 3. CDR3 protein: CATRLAGSTDTQYF. In nucleotides, the CDR3 is TGCGCCACCAGACTAGCGGGGAGCACAGATACGCAGTATTTT.

The CDR3 is CASSLSGVYNEQFF. The CDR3 nucleotides are TGCGCCAGCAGCCTAAGCGGGGTATACAATGAGCAGTTCTTC. The chain is built from TRBV4-1 and TRBJ2-1; TRBD2 agrees at 7 bases. Germline CDR1 reads MGHRA; CDR2 reads YSYEKL. The CDR3 has 14 amino acids. V gave up 4 bases and J gave up 4 bases; unmatched junction bases: 4.

The CDR3 is CASEDSGANVLTF. The CDR3 DNA is TGTGCCAGCGAGGATTCTGGGGCCAACGTCCTGACTTTC. The V gene is TRBV11-2, the J gene TRBJ2-6; D is unclear. This CDR3 spans 13 amino acids. V shed 8 bases and J shed 1 base, with 6 bases lying between them. Looked up from germline, CDR1 is SGHAT and CDR2 is FQNNGV.

This clone was counted between two and nine times. This chain links TRBV15 with TRBJ2-4; D is ambiguous. V lost 0 bases and J 6 bases, leaving 12 bases between the germline ends. The CDR3 has 15 residues. Looked up from germline, CDR1 is LNHNV and CDR2 is YYDKDF (reference sequence). CDR3 sequence (DNA): TGTGCCACCAGCAGAGATGAGAAGAATCCAAACATTCAGTACTTC. Translating it yields CATSRDEKNPNIQYF.

This clone was observed a few times. This chain connects TRBV28 to TRBJ1-2, with 8 bases lining up with TRBD1. Germline V lookup: CDR1 MDHEN, CDR2 SYDVKM. The CDR3 totals 15 residues. With 6 bases clipped from V and 0 bases from J, the junction kept 6 bases outside the gene matches. CDR3 nucleotide sequence: TGTGCCAGCAGCTCTCAGGGGGCCGCTAACTATGGCTACACCTTC. Translation gives CASSSQGAANYGYTF.

The chain recombines TRBV27 with TRBJ2-3; 7 bases are shared with TRBD2. CDR1 is MNHEY and CDR2 is SMNVEV in the germline V gene (reference sequence). The CDR3 loop spans 16 amino acids. V lost 2 bases, J lost 2 bases, and 7 bases stayed unmatched. CDR3 sequence: CASSLRLAPLTDTQYF. CDR3 bases: TGTGCCAGCAGTTTAAGACTAGCTCCCCTCACAGATACGCAGTATTTT.

This clone was counted between two and nine times. The chain combines TRBV5-4 with TRBJ2-7; 9 nucleotides match TRBD2. V trimming: 0 bases; J trimming: 6 bases; junction bases outside the gene matches: 13. Per germline, CDR1 SGHNT and CDR2 YYREEE (reference sequence). The CDR3 sequence is 17 residues long. The CDR3 DNA reads as TGTGCCAGCAGCTTGGCGCTAGCGGGATTCCGTGGGGGCGAGCAGTACTTC. It yields the protein CASSLALAGFRGGEQYF.

The chain employs TRBV5-1 and TRBJ2-3; 9 nucleotides line up with TRBD2. Per germline, CDR1 SGHRS and CDR2 YFSETQ. The CDR3 consists of 16 residues. After removal of 0 bases from V and 2 bases from J, the junction contained 4 bases not matched to a gene. CDR3 bases: TGCGCCAGCAGCTTGGGAGGGACTAGCATCACAGATACGCAGTATTTT. This sequence encodes CASSLGGTSITDTQYF.

V gene TRBV5-8 combines with J gene TRBJ2-1, with TRBD2 identical over 10 bases. V trimming: 2 bases; J trimming: 4 bases; junction bases outside the gene matches: 3. CDR3 length equals 15 residues. Germline V CDR1 and CDR2: SGHTS, YDEGEE. In nucleotides, the CDR3 is TGTGCCAGCAGCTTAAGACTAGCGGGTTACAATGAGCAGTTCTTC. This sequence encodes CASSLRLAGYNEQFF.

This clone was seen just once. This chain uses TRBV19 with TRBJ1-4; the D gene is possibly TRBD1 (5 bases). The V gene lost 6 bases and the J gene lost 7 bases, with 15 bases spanning the gap. Germline CDR1 reads LNHDA; CDR2 reads SQIVND (reference sequence). The CDR3 sequence is 14 residues long. CDR3 region: CASSLVWGVEKLFF. DNA for the CDR3: TGTGCCAGTAGCCTCGTCTGGGGGGTTGAAAAACTGTTTTTT. The full variable domain, rest sourced from reference TRBV19 and TRBJ1-4, is DGGITQSPKYLFRKEGQNVTLSCEQNLNHDAMYWYRQDPGQGLRLIYYSQIVNDFQKGDIAEGYSVSREKKESFPLTVTSAQKNPTAFYLCASSLVWGVEKLFFGSGTQLSVL.

This sequence joins TRBV5-6 and TRBJ2-6, with unresolved D. V was cut by 7 bases and J by 3 bases, with 8 bases left in between. The germline V gene encodes CDR1 SGHDT and CDR2 YYEEEE. This CDR3 comprises 13 residues. DNA of the CDR3: TGTGCCAGCTCACTGGTTGGGGCCAACGTCCTGACTTTC. The encoded protein is CASSLVGANVLTF.

This clone was recorded once. V is TRBV5-4 and J is TRBJ2-3; 14 bases match TRBD2. Germline V gene data show CDR1 as SGHNT and CDR2 as YYREEE (reference sequence). The V segment lost 5 bases and the J segment 4 bases; nucleotides outside the gene matches: 9. There are 17 residues in the CDR3. The CDR3 DNA is TGTGCCAGCAGTAGGGGACTAGCGGGGGCGAGGGCAGATACGCAGTATTTT. Translation: CASSRGLAGARADTQYF.

The chain couples TRBV6-1 to TRBJ1-2, with 9 bases aligning to TRBD1. The CDR3 extends over 15 amino acids. The ends lost 8 bases at V and 5 bases at J; junction bases unmatched: 12. Germline CDR1 MNHNS, CDR2 SASEGT. In nucleotides, the CDR3 is TGTGCCAGCGGGTTACAGGGGGCGGAGTATTATGGCTACACCTTC. It translates to CASGLQGAEYYGYTF.

This clone was observed a handful of times. CDR3 amino acids: CASSLGDGGLYEQYF. The CDR3 DNA reads TGTGCCAGCAGCTTAGGGGACGGGGGACTCTACGAGCAGTACTTC. This chain uses TRBV7-2 with TRBJ2-7; D might be TRBD2 (6 bases). V was clipped by 1 base and J by 3 bases, with 13 bases between them. CDR3 length equals 15 residues. Germline-derived CDR1 and CDR2 are SGHTA and FQGNSA.